These 3 T cell receptor beta chains share one sample of origin, sequenced in a study of shared clonotypes between healthy human individuals. Measured with immunoSEQ multiplex PCR; TCRdb has only the in-frame clones, and not every one. The repertoire holds about 770,000 clones, with 72% as singletons. Material: memory CD4+ T cells sorted from blood. Subset defined: CD45RA-negative fraction. All receptors come from a woman younger than 45 in good health.

The rearrangement links TRBV7-2 to TRBJ2-2; D is possibly TRBD1 or TRBD2 (5 bases each). V lost 2 bases, J lost 5 bases, and 21 bases lay in between. This CDR3 comprises 18 residues. CDR1 and CDR2 from the germline V gene are SGHTA and FQGNSA. The CDR3 coding sequence is TGTGCCAGCAGCTTACCGCTTACAAGGCCTGAGGGGACCGGGGAGCTGTTTTTT. It yields the protein CASSLPLTRPEGTGELFF.

The J gene is TRBJ2-1, the V gene TRBV28, with D maybe TRBD2 (6 bases). This CDR3 has 14 amino acids. CDR1 and CDR2 from the germline V gene are MDHEN and SYDVKM. V was clipped by 3 bases and J by 5 bases, with 11 bases between them. The CDR3 is CASSLRPGDNEQFF. The CDR3 DNA reads as TGTGCCAGCAGTTTGAGGCCGGGAGACAATGAGCAGTTCTTC.

This clone was picked up a small number of times. The rearrangement links TRBV25-1 to TRBJ1-6; the match to TRBD1 covers 7 bases. Germline values: CDR1 MGHDK, CDR2 SYGVNS. Germline trimming cut 9 bases from V and 7 bases from J; bases unmatched to any gene: 3. The CDR3 runs 12 residues. The CDR3 nucleotides read TGTGCCAGTACAGGGGCCAATTCACCCCTCCACTTT. This sequence encodes CASTGANSPLHF.